Sequencing of this TCR beta chain was carried out in a study of somatic mutations in cytotoxic T cells in rheumatoid arthritis. Sequencing was performed with immunoSEQ multiplex PCR; in TCRdb, only in-frame clones are kept and a portion is missing. Of some 20,000 clones listed, around 79% are singletons. General study findings and limits: Age-dependent increases in CD8+ clonality occurred in rheumatoid arthritis patients but not in healthy controls.

Of note for this clone: What it binds is unknown.

Healthy control participants comprised blood donors of median age roughly 53 years (range 21-70), of whom roughly 59% were female. After CD4+ and CD8+ cells were isolated by positive magnetic bead selection, their purity was checked by flow cytometry. The receptor comes from a woman aged 55-69 years in good health. Sequenced: CD8+ T cells sorted from blood.

CDR3 residues: CASSESRDYEQYF. In nucleotides, the CDR3 is TGTGCCAGCAGTGAATCGAGGGACTACGAGCAGTACTTC. The V gene is TRBV6-1, the J gene TRBJ2-7, with D perhaps TRBD2 (5 bases). Per germline, CDR1 MNHNS and CDR2 SASEGT. The CDR3 covers 13 residues. The V end was cut by 2 bases, the J end by 3 bases, with 8 bases between.